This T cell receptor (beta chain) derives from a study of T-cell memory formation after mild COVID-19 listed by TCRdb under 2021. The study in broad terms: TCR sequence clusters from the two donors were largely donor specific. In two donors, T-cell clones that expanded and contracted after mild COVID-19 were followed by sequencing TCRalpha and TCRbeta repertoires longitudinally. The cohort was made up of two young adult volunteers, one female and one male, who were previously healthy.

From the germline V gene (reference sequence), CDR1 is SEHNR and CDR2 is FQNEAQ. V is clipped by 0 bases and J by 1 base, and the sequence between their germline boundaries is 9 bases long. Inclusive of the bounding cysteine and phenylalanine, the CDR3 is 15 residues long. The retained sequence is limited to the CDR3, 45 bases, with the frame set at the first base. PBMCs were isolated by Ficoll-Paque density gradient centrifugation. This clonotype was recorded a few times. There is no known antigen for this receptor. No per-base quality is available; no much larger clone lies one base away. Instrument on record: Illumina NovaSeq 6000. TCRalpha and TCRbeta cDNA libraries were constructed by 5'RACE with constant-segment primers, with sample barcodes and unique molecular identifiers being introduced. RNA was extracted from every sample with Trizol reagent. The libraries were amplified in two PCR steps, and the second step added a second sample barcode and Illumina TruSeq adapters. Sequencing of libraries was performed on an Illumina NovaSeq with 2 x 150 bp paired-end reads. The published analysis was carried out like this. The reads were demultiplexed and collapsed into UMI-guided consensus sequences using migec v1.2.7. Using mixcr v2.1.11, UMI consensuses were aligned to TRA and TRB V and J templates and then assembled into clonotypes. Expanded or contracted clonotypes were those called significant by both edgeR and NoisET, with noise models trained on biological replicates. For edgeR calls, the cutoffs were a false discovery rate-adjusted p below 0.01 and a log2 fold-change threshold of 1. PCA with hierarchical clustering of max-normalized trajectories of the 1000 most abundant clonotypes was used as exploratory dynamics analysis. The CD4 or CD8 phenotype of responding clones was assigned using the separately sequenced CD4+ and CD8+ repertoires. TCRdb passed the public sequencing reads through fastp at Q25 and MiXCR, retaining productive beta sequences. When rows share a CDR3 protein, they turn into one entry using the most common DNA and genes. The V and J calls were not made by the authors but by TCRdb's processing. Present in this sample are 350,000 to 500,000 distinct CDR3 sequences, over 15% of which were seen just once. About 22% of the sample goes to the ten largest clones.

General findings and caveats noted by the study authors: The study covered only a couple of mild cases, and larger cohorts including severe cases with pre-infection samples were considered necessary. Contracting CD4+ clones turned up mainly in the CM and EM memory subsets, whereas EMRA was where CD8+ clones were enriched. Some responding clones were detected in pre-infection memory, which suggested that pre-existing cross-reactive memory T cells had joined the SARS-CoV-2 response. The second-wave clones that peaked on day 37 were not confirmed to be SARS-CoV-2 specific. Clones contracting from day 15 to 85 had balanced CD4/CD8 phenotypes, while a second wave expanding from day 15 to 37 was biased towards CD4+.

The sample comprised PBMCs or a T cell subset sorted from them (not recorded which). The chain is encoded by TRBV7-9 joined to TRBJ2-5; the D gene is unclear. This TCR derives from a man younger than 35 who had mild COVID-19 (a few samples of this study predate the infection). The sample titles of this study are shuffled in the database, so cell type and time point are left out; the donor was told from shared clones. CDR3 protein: CASSLAGRLQETQYF. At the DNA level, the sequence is TGTGCCAGCAGCTTAGCCGGTCGGCTCCAAGAGACCCAGTACTTC.